This T cell receptor beta chain stems from a study of blood T cell repertoires in COVID-19. As for the study in general: Samples came from the United States, Italy and Spain, spanning acute and convalescent COVID-19. PBMCs, B-cell-depleted T cells, or T cells provided the cDNA or gDNA that made up the material.

This clone was detected a few times. Germline V gene data show CDR1 as SNHLY and CDR2 as FYNNEI. The ends were cut back, 5 bases at V and 5 bases at J, with 13 bases in the middle. The CDR3 has 13 residues. The authors' processing: Estimates of nucleated cell counts were drawn from the amplification of reference gene primers. The assay was immunoSEQ multiplex PCR, and TCRdb's table has in-frame clones only and misses some. The V and J calls and clone size were taken over from that table, and D and trimming were inferred from the DNA. Of about 73,000 clones detected, around 70% appear once; the ten largest clones hold over 20%.

Sequenced sample: peripheral blood. The chain has TRBV2 and TRBJ2-7, with D possibly matching TRBD1 (5 bases). The TCR originated in a man in his fifties or sixties with acute or convalescent COVID-19. CDR3 in DNA: TGTGCCAGCAGTTCCCCAACAGGCCACGAGCAGTACTTC. It yields the protein CASSSPTGHEQYF.